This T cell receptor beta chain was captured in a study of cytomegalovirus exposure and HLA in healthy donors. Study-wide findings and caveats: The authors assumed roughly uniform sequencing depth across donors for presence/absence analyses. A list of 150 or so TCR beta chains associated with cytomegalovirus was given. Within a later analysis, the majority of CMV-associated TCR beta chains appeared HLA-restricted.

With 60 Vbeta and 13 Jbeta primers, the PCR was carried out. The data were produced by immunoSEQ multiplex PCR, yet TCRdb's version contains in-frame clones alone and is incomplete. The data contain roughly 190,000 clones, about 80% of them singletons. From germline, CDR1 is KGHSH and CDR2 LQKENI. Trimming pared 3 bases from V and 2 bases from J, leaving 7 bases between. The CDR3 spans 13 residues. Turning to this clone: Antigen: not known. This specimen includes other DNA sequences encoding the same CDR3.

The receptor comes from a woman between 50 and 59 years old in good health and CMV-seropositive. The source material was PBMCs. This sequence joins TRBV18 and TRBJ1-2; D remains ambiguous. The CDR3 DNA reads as TGTGCCAGCTCACCTGCGGGGAACTATGGCTACACCTTC. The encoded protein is CASSPAGNYGYTF.